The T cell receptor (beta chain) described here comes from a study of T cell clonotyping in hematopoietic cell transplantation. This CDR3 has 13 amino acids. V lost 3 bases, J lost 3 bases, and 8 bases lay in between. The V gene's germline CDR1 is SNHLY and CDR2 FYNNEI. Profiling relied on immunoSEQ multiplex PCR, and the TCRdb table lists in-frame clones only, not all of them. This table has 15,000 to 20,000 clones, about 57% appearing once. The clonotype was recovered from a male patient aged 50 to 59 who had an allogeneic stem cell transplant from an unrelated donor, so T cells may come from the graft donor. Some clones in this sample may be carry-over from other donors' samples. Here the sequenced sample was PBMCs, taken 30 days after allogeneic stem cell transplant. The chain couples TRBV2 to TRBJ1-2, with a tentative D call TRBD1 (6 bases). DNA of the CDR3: TGTGCCAGCAGTGAGCAGGGGCACTATGGCTACACCTTC. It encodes CASSEQGHYGYTF.